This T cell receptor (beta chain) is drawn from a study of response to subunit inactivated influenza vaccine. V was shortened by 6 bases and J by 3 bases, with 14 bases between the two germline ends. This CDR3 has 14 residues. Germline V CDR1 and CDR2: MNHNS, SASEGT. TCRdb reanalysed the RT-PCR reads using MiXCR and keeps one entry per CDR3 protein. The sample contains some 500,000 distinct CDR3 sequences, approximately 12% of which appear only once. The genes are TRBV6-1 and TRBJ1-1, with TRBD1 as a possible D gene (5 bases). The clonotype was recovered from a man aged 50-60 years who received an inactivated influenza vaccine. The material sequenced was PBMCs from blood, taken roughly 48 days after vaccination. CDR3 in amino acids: CASSPDSSDTEAFF. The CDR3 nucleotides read TGTGCCAGCAGCCCCGACAGTTCGGACACTGAAGCTTTCTTT.